Sequencing of this TCR beta chain was carried out in a study of cytomegalovirus exposure and HLA in healthy donors. Study-wide points: In a later analysis, a missense DCLRE1C variant was linked to TCR beta V- and J-gene trimming. An observed cluster of highly shared sequence variants was recorded as a likely sequencing artifact.

In the PCR, 60 Vbeta and 13 Jbeta primers were used. Method: immunoSEQ multiplex PCR; TCRdb's copy keeps in-frame clones and lacks some. The data contain about 76,000 clones, around 70% of them singletons. A remark on this clone: The antigen remains unidentified.

The CDR3 is 13 amino acids. The germline V gene has CDR1 MNHEY and CDR2 SMNVEV (reference sequence). V trimming: 2 bases; J trimming: 6 bases; junction bases outside the gene matches: 2. Sequencing was performed on PBMCs. The sequence came from a woman in her forties in good health and CMV-seropositive. V gene TRBV27 combines with J gene TRBJ2-3; 7 bases map to TRBD1. DNA of the CDR3: TGTGCCAGCAGTTTAGAGGGGGCCGATACGCAGTATTTT. This sequence encodes CASSLEGADTQYF.